These T cell receptor beta chains were read from a single sample in a study of regulatory T cells in long-lasting Graves disease. TCRdb recomputed calls from the multiplex PCR reads with MiXCR, one row per CDR3 protein. The data show hundreds of thousands of distinct CDR3 sequences, with around 20% seen just once and about 7.8% held by the top ten. The sequenced sample was peripheral blood mononuclear cells (PBMCs), obtained when the disease was refractory, from a patient treated with antithyroid drugs. These receptors came from a female donor with Graves disease. Each CDR3 is given with its conserved first and last residue. The D gene is left open where the match is weak. Where a row states a size, it is once, few, many or the class of an expanded clone; other rows omit it.

D gene: -
J gene: TRBJ2-2
clone size: -
V gene: TRBV7-3
CDR3 length: 15
CDR3 protein: CASSLLQGDTGELFF
CDR3 DNA: TGTGCCAGCAGCCTTTTACAGGGAGACACCGGGGAGCTGTTTTTT

D gene: -
J gene: TRBJ2-5
clone size: -
V gene: TRBV7-9
CDR3 length: 13
CDR3 protein: CASSLRYSETQYF
CDR3 DNA: TGTGCCAGCAGCTTGAGATACTCAGAGACCCAGTACTTC

D gene: -
J gene: TRBJ2-7
clone size: many
V gene: TRBV14
CDR3 length: 16
CDR3 protein: CASSQVGQFPYYEQYF
CDR3 DNA: TGTGCCAGCAGCCAAGTCGGACAGTTCCCTTACTACGAGCAGTACTTC

D gene: -
J gene: TRBJ1-2
clone size: many
V gene: TRBV28
CDR3 length: 13
CDR3 protein: CASSPGTSYGYTF
CDR3 DNA: TGTGCCAGCAGTCCCGGGACTTCCTATGGCTACACCTTC

D gene: -
J gene: TRBJ2-5
clone size: many
V gene: TRBV6-1
CDR3 length: 15
CDR3 protein: CASSEQAGLQETQYF
CDR3 DNA: TGTGCCAGCAGTGAACAGGCAGGCTTACAAGAGACCCAGTACTTC

D gene: -
J gene: TRBJ1-1
clone size: -
V gene: TRBV30
CDR3 length: 12
CDR3 protein: CAWSPGQLGAFF
CDR3 DNA: TGTGCCTGGAGCCCTGGACAGCTCGGAGCTTTCTTT

D gene: -
J gene: TRBJ1-2
clone size: many
V gene: TRBV18
CDR3 length: 14
CDR3 protein: CASSPGTGLYGYTF
CDR3 DNA: TGTGCCAGCTCACCAGGTACCGGACTTTATGGCTACACCTTC

D gene: -
J gene: TRBJ2-7
clone size: -
V gene: TRBV7-9
CDR3 length: 14
CDR3 protein: CASSPRDRTHEQYF
CDR3 DNA: TGTGCCAGCAGCCCCCGAGACAGAACCCACGAGCAGTACTTC

D gene: TRBD2
J gene: TRBJ2-7
clone size: many
V gene: TRBV20-1
CDR3 length: 15
CDR3 protein: CSARDRGGWTYEQYF
CDR3 DNA: TGCAGTGCTAGAGATCGGGGAGGGTGGACCTACGAGCAGTACTTC

D gene: -
J gene: TRBJ1-6
clone size: -
V gene: TRBV3-1
CDR3 length: 17
CDR3 protein: CASSQATGGRSISPLHF
CDR3 DNA: TGTGCCAGCAGCCAGGCGACAGGTGGGCGCTCGATTTCACCCCTCCACTTT

D gene: -
J gene: TRBJ1-5
clone size: many
V gene: TRBV27
CDR3 length: 18
CDR3 protein: CASSFCLYRAYSNQPQHF
CDR3 DNA: TGTGCCAGCAGTTTTTGTTTATATAGGGCCTATAGCAATCAGCCCCAGCATTTT

D gene: -
J gene: TRBJ1-2
clone size: -
V gene: TRBV3-1
CDR3 length: 14
CDR3 protein: CASSQVPGAYGYTF
CDR3 DNA: TGTGCCAGCAGCCAAGTCCCGGGGGCCTATGGCTACACCTTC

D gene: TRBD1
J gene: TRBJ2-5
clone size: many
V gene: TRBV28
CDR3 length: 16
CDR3 protein: CASSFFQGANVATQYF
CDR3 DNA: TGTGCCAGCAGTTTTTTCCAGGGGGCGAATGTTGCAACCCAGTACTTC

D gene: TRBD1
J gene: TRBJ1-5
clone size: many
V gene: TRBV25-1
CDR3 length: 16
CDR3 protein: CASRLQQGTGNQPQHF
CDR3 DNA: TGTGCCAGCCGACTACAACAGGGGACGGGGAATCAGCCCCAGCATTTT

D gene: -
J gene: TRBJ2-7
clone size: many
V gene: TRBV11-2
CDR3 length: 15
CDR3 protein: CASSLVPDSSYEQYF
CDR3 DNA: TGTGCCAGCAGCTTAGTGCCCGACTCTTCCTACGAGCAGTACTTC

D gene: TRBD1
J gene: TRBJ2-2
clone size: few
V gene: TRBV30
CDR3 length: 14
CDR3 protein: CAWSVGQGVGELFF
CDR3 DNA: TGTGCCTGGAGTGTCGGACAGGGAGTCGGGGAGCTGTTTTTT

D gene: -
J gene: TRBJ2-7
clone size: -
V gene: TRBV5-1
CDR3 length: 15
CDR3 protein: CASSLLATGAYEQYF
CDR3 DNA: TGCGCCAGCAGCCTACTAGCAACGGGAGCGTACGAGCAGTACTTC

D gene: -
J gene: TRBJ1-2
clone size: few
V gene: TRBV4-1
CDR3 length: 15
CDR3 protein: CASSPHEKGSYGYTF
CDR3 DNA: TGCGCCAGCAGCCCACACGAGAAAGGGTCCTATGGCTACACCTTC

D gene: -
J gene: TRBJ2-5
clone size: many
V gene: TRBV6-5
CDR3 length: 16
CDR3 protein: CASSYSGTPYQETQYF
CDR3 DNA: TGTGCCAGCAGTTATTCCGGGACACCGTACCAAGAGACCCAGTACTTC

D gene: -
J gene: TRBJ1-2
clone size: many
V gene: TRBV28
CDR3 length: 13
CDR3 protein: CASSQTGTYGYTF
CDR3 DNA: TGTGCCAGCAGTCAAACAGGGACCTATGGCTACACCTTC

D gene: -
J gene: TRBJ2-2
clone size: -
V gene: TRBV13
CDR3 length: 15
CDR3 protein: CASSPPGLDTGELFF
CDR3 DNA: TGTGCCAGCAGCCCCCCGGGACTCGACACCGGGGAGCTGTTTTTT